Below, 14 T cell receptor beta chains from the same sample are listed, as sequenced in a study of blood T cell repertoires in COVID-19. The method was immunoSEQ multiplex PCR; TCRdb's version includes in-frame clones alone and lacks a portion of them. Among approximately 200,000 clones listed, around 86% were seen once. Sequencing was done on a sample of peripheral blood. The receptors shown here come from a human donor in a cohort sampled during active COVID-19.

The chain links TRBV19 to TRBJ1-5; TRBD1 aligns across 7 bases. This CDR3 has 15 amino acids. Germline V gene sequence: CDR1 LNHDA, CDR2 SQIVND (reference sequence). The V segment lost 4 bases and the J segment 0 bases; nucleotides outside the gene matches: 3. The CDR3 sequence: CASSRAGGSNQPQHF. CDR3 bases: TGTGCCAGTAGTAGGGCAGGGGGTAGCAATCAGCCCCAGCATTTT. The full variable domain, completed using reference TRBV19 and TRBJ1-5, is DGGITQSPKYLFRKEGQNVTLSCEQNLNHDAMYWYRQDPGQGLRLIYYSQIVNDFQKGDIAEGYSVSREKKESFPLTVTSAQKNPTAFYLCASSRAGGSNQPQHFGDGTRLSIL.

This chain joins TRBV6-4 and TRBJ2-2; D unclear. Germline CDR1 reads MRHNA; CDR2 reads SNTAGT. V lost 2 bases and J lost 2, with 12 bases in between. This CDR3 spans 16 amino acids. CDR3 in DNA: TGTGCCAGCAGTGACCCTCAAAGCCCTAACACCGGGGAGCTGTTTTTT. This translates into CASSDPQSPNTGELFF.

The chain joins TRBV7-9 to TRBJ2-5; 11 bases are a match to TRBD2. Germline V gene sequence: CDR1 SEHNR, CDR2 FQNEAQ (reference sequence). CDR3 length equals 14 residues. After removal of 6 bases from V and 1 base from J, the junction contained 1 base not matched to a gene. CDR3 DNA: TGTGCCAGCAGTGGGACTAGCGGCCAAGAGACCCAGTACTTC. This gives the protein CASSGTSGQETQYF.

The gene calls are TRBV11-2 and TRBJ1-3, with no clear D. CDR3 length equals 14 residues. Germline-derived CDR1 and CDR2 are SGHAT and FQNNGV. The germline V and J ends were trimmed by 1 base and 4 bases, with 8 bases remaining between them. The CDR3 sequence is CASSLATTGNTIYF. CDR3 DNA sequence: TGTGCCAGCAGCTTAGCCACCACAGGAAACACCATATATTTT.

The chain employs TRBV19 and TRBJ1-5; TRBD1 aligns across 9 bases. V lost 7 bases, J lost 2 bases, and 6 bases stayed unmatched. The length of the CDR3 is 15 residues. Per the germline V gene, CDR1 is LNHDA and CDR2 is SQIVND (reference sequence). The DNA of the CDR3 is TGTGCCAGTAACCCGACAGGGGGAGGCAATCAGCCCCAGCATTTT. It translates to CASNPTGGGNQPQHF.

In DNA form, the CDR3 reads TGCGCCAGCAGCCCGGGGGGTACTAGTAGCTCTGGGGCCAACGTCCTGACTTTC. It encodes CASSPGGTSSSGANVLTF. V and J are TRBV5-1 and TRBJ2-6, with 7 bases that match TRBD2. The ends lost 4 bases at V and 0 bases at J; junction bases unmatched: 10. Germline V lookup: CDR1 SGHRS, CDR2 YFSETQ. CDR3 length: 18 residues.

This clone has only a few counts. This chain links TRBV6-6 with TRBJ2-7; D gene ambiguous. The CDR3 totals 11 residues. The germline gives CDR1 MNHNY, CDR2 SVGAGI (reference sequence). V gave up 8 bases and J gave up 5 bases, with 10 bases separating them. The CDR3 DNA reads as TGTGCCAGCGCGAGCGTTCACGAGCAGTACTTC. Translated, it gives CASASVHEQYF.

A single count supports this clone. The V call is TRBV7-2, the J call TRBJ1-2; 10 bases line up with TRBD1. Germline CDR1 reads SGHTA; CDR2 reads FQGNSA. The CDR3 loop spans 16 amino acids. With V trimmed by 4 bases and J by 4 bases, 9 bases remained unmatched. CDR3 coding DNA: TGTGCCAGCAGCTACAGACAGGGGGCGCTTCCCTATGGCTACACCTTC. Amino acid sequence: CASSYRQGALPYGYTF.

The chain combines TRBV7-2 with TRBJ2-7; TRBD1 might be the D (7 bases). This CDR3 has 18 residues. Germline loops: CDR1 SGHTA, CDR2 FQGNSA. The V end lost 5 bases, the J end lost 2 bases, and 25 bases lay between the germline ends. The CDR3 nucleotides read TGTGCCAGCAGCCCGCGACCAGGAGGGGGCCATTTCACCTACGAGCAGTACTTC. As protein: CASSPRPGGGHFTYEQYF.

This chain joins TRBV4-3 and TRBJ2-1, with D maybe TRBD2 (6 bases). Germline lookup yields CDR1 LGHNA and CDR2 YSLEER. Trimming removed 1 base at V and 10 bases at J, with 11 bases between. The CDR3 extends over 13 amino acids. The DNA of the CDR3 is TGCGCCAGCAGCCAAGGGGGGAGGACAGAGCAGTTCTTC. It specifies CASSQGGRTEQFF.

This chain uses TRBV28 with TRBJ1-2; D unclear. There are 15 residues in the CDR3. Germline V gives CDR1 MDHEN, CDR2 SYDVKM. The V end was cut by 4 bases, the J end by 8 bases, with 20 bases between. CDR3 coding DNA: TGTGCCAGCAGTTCCTCGGGGAAACTTCCCTGGGGCTACACCTTC. Protein: CASSSSGKLPWGYTF.

V is TRBV10-3 and J is TRBJ1-5, with D unclear. Germline values: CDR1 ENHRY, CDR2 SYGVKD. This CDR3 region has 14 residues. V was pared by 0 bases and J by 4 bases, with 7 bases between. The CDR3 reads CAISESTRNQPQHF. The CDR3 DNA follows: TGTGCCATCAGTGAGTCGACGAGGAATCAGCCCCAGCATTTT.

The chain employs TRBV6-2 or TRBV6-3 and TRBJ2-5; TRBD2 might be the D (6 bases). From germline, CDR1 is MNHEY and CDR2 SVGEGT. Trimming stripped 3 bases from V and 4 bases from J, with 15 bases between. There are 15 residues in the CDR3. DNA of the CDR3: TGTGCCAGCAGTTATACGACTTTCGGGGGAGAGACCCAGTACTTC. Translation: CASSYTTFGGETQYF.

This clone was counted only a few times. J is TRBJ2-7 and V is TRBV4-1; weak D call: TRBD1 (6 bases). The length of the CDR3 is 10 residues. The germline gives CDR1 MGHRA, CDR2 YSYEKL. Trimming took off 8 bases at V and 4 bases at J, with 6 bases between the two ends. The CDR3 reads CASDRYEQYF. CDR3 in DNA: TGCGCCAGCGACAGGTACGAGCAGTACTTC.